This T cell receptor (beta chain) was sequenced during a study of T cell responses to AZD1222 COVID-19 vaccine. Overall study results and limits: The CD4 TCRs associated with vaccination extended across spike and predominated at 160-218 and 743-854.

As regards this clone: Its matching antigen is unknown.

Sequenced by immunoSEQ multiplex PCR; TCRdb stores in-frame clones only, minus some. In the table there are 130,000 or so clones, more than 85% of which are singletons. Specimen: peripheral blood, collected 28 days after the second AZD1222 dose. This TCR derives from an adult who received the AZD1222 COVID-19 vaccine.

CDR3 sequence (DNA): TGTGCCAGCAGCGCTACTAGCGACTCCTACGAGCAGTACTTC. Translation: CASSATSDSYEQYF. J is TRBJ2-7 and V is TRBV21-1; the table assigns TRBD2, which was not confirmed against the DNA. TRBV21-1 is termed a pseudogene. The CDR3 is made up of 14 amino acids.